The following is a T cell receptor beta chain sequence with its context. The antigen remains unidentified. Germline V gene lookup returns CDR1 ENHRY and CDR2 SYGVKD. J lost 7 bases, V lost 4 bases, and 13 bases had no gene match. The CDR3 loop spans 18 amino acids. This entry belongs to a study of graft-versus-host responses after intestinal transplantation. Overall study context: Transplants were multivisceral, liver-intestinal, or isolated intestinal.

Libraries were prepared by immunoSEQ multiplex PCR; TCRdb keeps only in-frame clonotypes and omits some of them. The data show tens of thousands of clones, almost 90% seen once. Study observations and caveats: Recipient bone marrow held GvH clones, some seen earlier in ileum or blood.

The receptor comes from a human donor who received an intestinal transplant. The material was unstimulated CD4+ T cells sorted from spleen or lymph node cells, obtained before intestinal transplant. The rearrangement links TRBV10-3 to TRBJ2-1, with 13 bases aligning to TRBD2. The CDR3 here is CAISVGTTSGGAENEQFF. The CDR3 DNA sequence: TGTGCCATCAGTGTGGGGACCACTAGCGGGGGGGCCGAGAATGAGCAGTTCTTC.